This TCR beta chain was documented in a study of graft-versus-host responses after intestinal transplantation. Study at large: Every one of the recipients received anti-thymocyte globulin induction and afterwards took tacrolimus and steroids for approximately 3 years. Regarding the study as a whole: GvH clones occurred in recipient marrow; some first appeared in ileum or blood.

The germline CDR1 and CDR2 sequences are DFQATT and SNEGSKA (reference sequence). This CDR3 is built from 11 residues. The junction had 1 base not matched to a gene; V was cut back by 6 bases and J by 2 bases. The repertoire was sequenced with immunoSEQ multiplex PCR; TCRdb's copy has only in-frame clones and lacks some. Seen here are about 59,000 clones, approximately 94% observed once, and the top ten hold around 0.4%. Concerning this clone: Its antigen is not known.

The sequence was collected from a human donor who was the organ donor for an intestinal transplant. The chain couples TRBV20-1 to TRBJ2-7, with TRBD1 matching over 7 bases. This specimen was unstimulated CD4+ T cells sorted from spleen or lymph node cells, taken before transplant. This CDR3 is CSAGQPYEQYF. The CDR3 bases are TGCAGTGCGGGACAGCCCTACGAGCAGTACTTC.